What follows is one T cell receptor (beta chain) and its context. Its target is not known. Germline V gene lookup returns CDR1 SGHVS and CDR2 FNYEAQ. Trimming removed 5 bases at V and 0 bases at J, with 12 bases between. The CDR3 has 15 residues. Total RNA was extracted at no less than 5 micrograms per sample. The data were obtained in a study of blood T cells in healthy people across ages. Study at large: Through template switching, about one barcoded beta molecule was captured per two T cells, as measured in model experiments. Points from the study as a whole: Among long-lived donors, naive CD4+ cells were more numerous and diversity higher than in aged donors. Unsorted PBMCs ruled out conclusive naive versus antigen-experienced comparison.

A second 7 to 11 cycle PCR used barcoded and J-beta primers. TCRdb passed the 5' RACE reads through MiXCR, listing each CDR3 protein once. Of 1.2 million to 1.5 million distinct CDR3 sequences listed, roughly 45% are singletons. The sequenced material came from blood. J is TRBJ2-3 and V is TRBV7-6, with D perhaps TRBD1 (6 bases). This sequence was found in a woman between 18 and 30 years old in good health. Written as DNA, the CDR3 is TGTGCCAGCAGCCGTGGACAGTATAGCACAGATACGCAGTATTTT. As protein: CASSRGQYSTDTQYF.